These 10 T cell receptor beta chains share one sample of origin, sequenced in a study of blood T cell repertoires in COVID-19. Only in-frame clones appear in the TCRdb table, and some are missing; sequencing was by immunoSEQ multiplex PCR. The repertoire holds 300,000 to 400,000 clones, with 85% to 90% as singletons. Sequences were obtained from peripheral blood. The receptors derive from a woman between 45 and 60 years old with COVID-19, enrolled during active disease.

The V gene is TRBV3-1 (or the pseudogene TRBV3-2), the J gene TRBJ2-2; TRBD1 is a possible D gene (5 bases). The germline gives CDR1 LGHDT, CDR2 YNNKEL (reference sequence). The CDR3 is 15 amino acids. The germline V and J ends were trimmed by 3 bases and 4 bases, with 12 bases remaining between them. CDR3 loop: CASSQLGRITGELFF. CDR3 bases: TGTGCCAGCAGCCAGTTGGGGCGCATCACCGGGGAGCTGTTTTTT.

This clone was counted a single time. The chain is built from TRBV19 and TRBJ2-7; the match to TRBD2 covers 8 bases. The V and J ends lost 3 bases and 6 bases, in that order; junction bases with no gene match: 22. Germline values: CDR1 LNHDA, CDR2 SQIVND (reference sequence). The length of the CDR3 is 19 residues. CDR3 amino acids: CASSIDIYGSQAGVVEQYF. The CDR3 nucleotides are TGTGCCAGTAGTATCGACATTTACGGGTCCCAAGCGGGAGTGGTCGAGCAGTACTTC.

The chain joins TRBV19 to TRBJ2-1; D might be TRBD1 (6 bases). With 5 bases removed from V and 1 base from J, the gap between germline ends came to 15 bases. This CDR3 region has 16 residues. CDR1 LNHDA and CDR2 SQIVND come from the germline V gene (reference sequence). The CDR3 region has the DNA TGTGCCAGTAGTGATTACAGGGCGGTATCCTACAATGAGCAGTTCTTC. This translates into CASSDYRAVSYNEQFF.

The V and J genes are TRBV19 and TRBJ2-4; possible D gene TRBD2, 5 bases. Germline-derived CDR1 and CDR2 are LNHDA and SQIVND (reference sequence). The CDR3 is made up of 14 amino acids. V dropped 5 bases and J dropped 6 bases, with 14 bases sitting between them. CDR3 region: CASSYLAGGNIQYF. DNA of the CDR3: TGTGCCAGTAGTTACCTAGCCGGCGGAAACATTCAGTACTTC.

The genes are TRBV9 and TRBJ2-3; 10 nucleotides align to TRBD1. CDR3 length equals 16 residues. The germline CDR1 and CDR2 sequences are SGDLS and YYNGEE. Trimming took 4 bases from V and 2 from J; bases not matched to a gene: 7. For the CDR3, the DNA is TGTGCCAGCAGCCGTACCGGGACAGGGGCCACAGATACGCAGTATTTT. It yields the protein CASSRTGTGATDTQYF.

This CDR3 is CASSQGQGRANYGYTF. In nucleotides, the CDR3 is TGTGCCAGCAGCCAAGGGCAGGGAAGGGCTAACTATGGCTACACCTTC. The chain couples TRBV3-1 (or the pseudogene TRBV3-2) to TRBJ1-2, with D possibly matching TRBD1 (5 bases). This CDR3 is built from 16 residues. Trimming took 1 base from V and 0 from J, leaving 12 bases between them. Germline loops: CDR1 LGHDT, CDR2 YNNKEL (reference sequence).

This chain connects TRBV19 to TRBJ2-6; 13 bases line up with TRBD2. V gave up 3 bases and J gave up 3 bases; unmatched junction bases: 14. CDR1 and CDR2 from the germline V gene are LNHDA and SQIVND (reference sequence). This CDR3 region has 21 residues. This CDR3 reads CASSIELAGGPARFGANVLTF. The DNA for the CDR3 is TGTGCCAGTAGTATCGAACTAGCGGGAGGGCCAGCTAGATTTGGGGCCAACGTCCTGACTTTC. Looking up the rest from reference TRBV19 and TRBJ2-6 gives the full variable domain: DGGITQSPKYLFRKEGQNVTLSCEQNLNHDAMYWYRQDPGQGLRLIYYSQIVNDFQKGDIAEGYSVSREKKESFPLTVTSAQKNPTAFYLCASSIELAGGPARFGANVLTFGAGSRLTVL.

The chain joins TRBV5-8 to TRBJ1-1; possibly TRBD1 for D (5 bases). V lost 6 bases, J lost 7 bases, and 16 bases lay in between. CDR1 is SGHTS, CDR2 YDEGEE, per germline. This CDR3 comprises 13 residues. For the CDR3, the DNA is TGTGCCAGCACCCGTAAAGGGGCTAGTGAAGCTTTCTTT. The encoded protein is CASTRKGASEAFF.

The chain has TRBV27 and TRBJ2-7, with TRBD1 matching over 7 bases. V was clipped by 6 bases and J by 3 bases; unmatched bases: 5. The CDR3 runs 13 residues. The V gene's germline CDR1 is MNHEY and CDR2 SMNVEV (reference sequence). The CDR3: CASSLQGHYEQYF. CDR3 nucleotide sequence: TGTGCCAGCAGCTTACAGGGGCACTACGAGCAGTACTTC.

CDR3 in DNA: TGTGCCAGCAGTTGGACTAGCGGGGCATATGAGCAGTTCTTC. Encoded protein: CASSWTSGAYEQFF. The chain uses TRBV14 and TRBJ2-1; 12 bases fit TRBD2. V trimming: 6 bases; J trimming: 8 bases; junction bases outside the gene matches: 5. The CDR3 runs to 14 residues. From germline, CDR1 is SGHDN and CDR2 FVKESK.